These T cell receptor beta chains were read from a single sample in a study of cytomegalovirus exposure and HLA in healthy donors. TCRdb's copy holds only in-frame clones and misses some; the assay was immunoSEQ multiplex PCR. The sample includes over 70,000 clones, roughly 70% of them seen just once. Sequencing was performed on PBMCs. Receptors originate from a man aged 30-40 years in good health and CMV-seropositive. The CDR3 runs from the conserved cysteine through the conserved F or W. A D gene is named only where the DNA matches it firmly. Part of the rows lack a size; the others show once, few, many or a class for expanded clones.

V gene,D gene,clone size,J gene,CDR3 DNA,CDR3 protein
TRBV13,.,once,TRBJ2-3,TGTGCCAGCAGCTCCGGACTATTGGATACGCAGTATTTT,CASSSGLLDTQYF
TRBV25-1,.,.,TRBJ1-1,TGTGCCAGCAGTGAATACGGGTCTCCGAAAAACACTGAAGCTTTCTTT,CASSEYGSPKNTEAFF
TRBV28,.,.,TRBJ1-2,TGTGCCAGCAGTTTACAGGGGAGCTATGGCTACACCTTC,CASSLQGSYGYTF
TRBV6-1,TRBD1,few,TRBJ2-7,TGTGCCAGCAGTGAGTGGAGGGACAGGGCCAACGAGCAGTACTTC,CASSEWRDRANEQYF
TRBV6-5,.,.,TRBJ1-1,TGTGCCAGCAGTTACGGGGGGGCCTTGAACACTGAAGCTTTCTTT,CASSYGGALNTEAFF
TRBV27,.,once,TRBJ1-2,TGTGCCAGCAGTTCTGACAGCGACTATGGCTACACCTTC,CASSSDSDYGYTF
TRBV2,TRBD1,.,TRBJ2-2,TGTGCCAGCAGTCCGGGACAGAGCACCGGGGAGCTGTTTTTT,CASSPGQSTGELFF
TRBV6-4,TRBD1,.,TRBJ2-3,TGTGCCAGCAGTCCGACAGGGGGTAATACGCAGTATTTT,CASSPTGGNTQYF
TRBV27,TRBD1,.,TRBJ1-2,TGTGCCAGCAGTGGACAGGGTGCTAACTATGGCTACACCTTC,CASSGQGANYGYTF
TRBV28,.,.,TRBJ1-5,TGTGCCAGCAAGCAAACAGGGCAACGGCCCCAGCATTTT,CASKQTGQRPQHF
TRBV7-3,TRBD2,few,TRBJ2-1,TGTGCCAGCAGCTTAGAACTAGCGGGAGGGGTTGAGCAGTTCTTC,CASSLELAGGVEQFF
TRBV5-1,.,few,TRBJ1-3,TGCGCCAGCAGCTTGACACCCTCTGGAAACACCATATATTTT,CASSLTPSGNTIYF
TRBV4-3,.,few,TRBJ1-2,TGCGCCAGCAGCCAGAACAGGGACAACTATGGCTACACCTTC,CASSQNRDNYGYTF
TRBV7-3,.,.,TRBJ1-1,TGTGCCAGCAGTTCCGACGGGCGGGGGACTGAAGCTTTCTTT,CASSSDGRGTEAFF
TRBV5-1,.,few,TRBJ1-5,TGCGCCAGCAGCTTGCGGGGGGATGGCAATCAGCCCCAGCATTTT,CASSLRGDGNQPQHF
TRBV28,.,.,TRBJ1-4,TGTGCCATCGTGGACTCCGCTAATGAAAAACTGTTTTTT,CAIVDSANEKLFF
TRBV19,TRBD1,.,TRBJ1-1,TGTGCCAGTAGTATAGATACAGGGGGCACTGAAGCTTTCTTT,CASSIDTGGTEAFF
TRBV25-1,.,.,TRBJ2-5,TGTGCCAGCAGTGAAACTGGACAGTTCTTAGAGACCCAGTACTTC,CASSETGQFLETQYF
TRBV9,TRBD1,.,TRBJ2-7,TGTGCCAGCAGCAAAAACAGGGGATCTACGGGCGAGCAGTACTTC,CASSKNRGSTGEQYF
TRBV5-4,TRBD1,.,TRBJ1-1,TGTGCCAGCAACCCGGACAGGGGGAGACCTAACACTGAAGCTTTCTTT,CASNPDRGRPNTEAFF
TRBV19,TRBD1,.,TRBJ1-2,TGTGCCAGTAGTATAGGAGGGGACAGTTCTAACTATGGCTACACCTTC,CASSIGGDSSNYGYTF
TRBV9,.,.,TRBJ2-7,TGTGCCAGCAGCGTAGCGGAGGCCCGGCTAGCAAGCGAGCAGTACTTC,CASSVAEARLASEQYF
TRBV27,.,.,TRBJ1-5,TGTGCCAGCAGACCTCTGAGTAGCAATCAGCCCCAGCATTTT,CASRPLSSNQPQHF
TRBV27,TRBD2,few,TRBJ2-1,TGTGCCAGCACCGGGGGGGCCGAGCAGTTCTTC,CASTGGAEQFF
TRBV9,TRBD1,.,TRBJ2-5,TGTGCCAGCACCCGTAGGACAGGGTCAGGAGGAGAGACCCAGTACTTC,CASTRRTGSGGETQYF
TRBV30,.,.,TRBJ1-1,TGTGCCTGGAGCGTGGACGGGGGGAACACTGAAGCTTTCTTT,CAWSVDGGNTEAFF
TRBV4-3,.,.,TRBJ2-7,TGCGCCAGCAGCTCGGACTGGCCCTACGAGCAGTACTTC,CASSSDWPYEQYF
TRBV5-4,TRBD1,.,TRBJ1-2,TGTGCCAGTACACCACAGGGGGACCTCTATGGCTACACCTTC,CASTPQGDLYGYTF
TRBV27,.,.,TRBJ1-2,TGTGCCAGCAGTTTAGGGAGGCGTGATGGCTACACCTTC,CASSLGRRDGYTF
TRBV19,TRBD2,.,TRBJ2-5,TGTGCCAGTAGTATAGATAAGCGGGGGGGCCAAGAGACCCAGTACTTC,CASSIDKRGGQETQYF
TRBV30,.,once,TRBJ2-3,TGTGCCTGGAGTGTATTTCCCGGGATAGATACGCAGTATTTT,CAWSVFPGIDTQYF
TRBV6-1,TRBD1,.,TRBJ1-4,TGTGCCACCATGGACAGGGCTTGGGAAAAACTGTTTTTT,CATMDRAWEKLFF
TRBV9,TRBD2,once,TRBJ2-7,TGTGCCAGCAGCGAGGGTGGGGGACTAGCGGGACTGGAATCCTACGAGCAGTACTTC,CASSEGGGLAGLESYEQYF
TRBV7-9,TRBD2,.,TRBJ2-1,TGTTCCAGCAGCTTTGTACTAGCGGGGCCCCCAGATGAGCAGTTCTTC,CSSSFVLAGPPDEQFF
TRBV27,TRBD2,few,TRBJ2-7,TGTGCCAGCAGTTTAGTTCGCGGGAGTTGGAACGAGCAGTACTTC,CASSLVRGSWNEQYF
TRBV7-8,.,.,TRBJ2-1,TGTGCCAGCAGTCGGGACACCCTGAAGGAGCAGTTCTTC,CASSRDTLKEQFF
TRBV5-4,TRBD1,.,TRBJ2-2,TGTGCCAGCAGCTTGGGTCCAGGGGGTGGCACCGGGGAGCTGTTTTTT,CASSLGPGGGTGELFF
TRBV6-1,TRBD2,.,TRBJ2-3,TGTGCCAGCAGTGAACGGGCTAGCGGGGCAGATACGCAGTATTTT,CASSERASGADTQYF
TRBV11-2,TRBD1,.,TRBJ2-7,TGTGCCAGCAGCCCGACAGGGTTCTACGAGCAGTACTTC,CASSPTGFYEQYF
TRBV7-2,.,.,TRBJ1-3,TGTGCCAGCAGCTCGAGGAGGGGAAACACCATATATTTT,CASSSRRGNTIYF
TRBV5-4,.,.,TRBJ1-1,TGTGCCAGCAGCTTGGGCAGGGACACTGAAGCTTTCTTT,CASSLGRDTEAFF
TRBV19,.,once,TRBJ2-6,TGTGCCAGTAGTATTTCAGGCGGGGCCAACGTCCTGACTTTC,CASSISGGANVLTF
TRBV4-1,.,.,TRBJ2-1,TGCGCCAGCAGCCTAAACCCAGGGCTCTCCTACAATGAGCAGTTCTTC,CASSLNPGLSYNEQFF
TRBV7-9,.,.,TRBJ1-1,TGTGCCAGCAGCCAAGAAGGGGTCACTGAAGCTTTCTTT,CASSQEGVTEAFF
TRBV2,TRBD1,.,TRBJ2-7,TGTGCCAGCAGCCACAGGGGCTCCTACGAGCAGTACTTC,CASSHRGSYEQYF
TRBV6-6,TRBD2,.,TRBJ2-7,TGTGCCAGCAGTTACCGCGGGAGGGTGGACGAGCAGTACTTC,CASSYRGRVDEQYF
TRBV27,TRBD1,.,TRBJ1-2,TGTGCCAGCAGTTTAGGTACGACAGGGAACTATGGCTACACCTTC,CASSLGTTGNYGYTF
TRBV11-3,.,.,TRBJ2-1,TGTGCCAGCAGCTTAGGAGGTAGGGAGCAGTTCTTC,CASSLGGREQFF